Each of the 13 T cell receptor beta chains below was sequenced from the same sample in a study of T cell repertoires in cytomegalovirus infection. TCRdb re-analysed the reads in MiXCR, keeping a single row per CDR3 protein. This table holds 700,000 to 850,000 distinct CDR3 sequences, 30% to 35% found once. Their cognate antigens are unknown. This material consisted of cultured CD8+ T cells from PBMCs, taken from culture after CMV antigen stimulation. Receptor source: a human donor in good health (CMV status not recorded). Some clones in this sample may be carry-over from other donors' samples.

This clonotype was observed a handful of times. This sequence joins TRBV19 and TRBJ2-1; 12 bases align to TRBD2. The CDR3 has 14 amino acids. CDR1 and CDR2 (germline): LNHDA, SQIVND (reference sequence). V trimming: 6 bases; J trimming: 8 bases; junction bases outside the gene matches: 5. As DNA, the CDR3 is TGTGCCAGTAGGTCTAGCGGGGGGGTTTATGAGCAGTTCTTC. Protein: CASRSSGGVYEQFF.

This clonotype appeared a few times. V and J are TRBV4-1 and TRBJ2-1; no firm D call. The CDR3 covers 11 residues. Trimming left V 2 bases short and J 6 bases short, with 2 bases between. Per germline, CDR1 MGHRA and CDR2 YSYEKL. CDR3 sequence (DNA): TGCGCCAGCAGCCAAACCAATGAGCAGTTCTTC. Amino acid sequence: CASSQTNEQFF.

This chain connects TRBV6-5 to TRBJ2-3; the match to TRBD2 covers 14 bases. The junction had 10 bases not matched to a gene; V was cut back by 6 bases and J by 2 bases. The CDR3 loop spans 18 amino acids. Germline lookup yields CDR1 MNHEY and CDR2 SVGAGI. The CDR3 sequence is CASSPGTSGGPDTDTQYF. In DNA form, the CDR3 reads TGTGCCAGCAGCCCCGGGACTAGCGGGGGACCCGACACAGATACGCAGTATTTT.

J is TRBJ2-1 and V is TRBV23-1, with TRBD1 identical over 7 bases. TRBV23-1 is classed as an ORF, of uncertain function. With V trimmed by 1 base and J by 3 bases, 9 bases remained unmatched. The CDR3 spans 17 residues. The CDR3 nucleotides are TGCGCCAGCAGTCAATACCGGTACAGGGGATACTACAATGAGCAGTTCTTC. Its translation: CASSQYRYRGYYNEQFF.

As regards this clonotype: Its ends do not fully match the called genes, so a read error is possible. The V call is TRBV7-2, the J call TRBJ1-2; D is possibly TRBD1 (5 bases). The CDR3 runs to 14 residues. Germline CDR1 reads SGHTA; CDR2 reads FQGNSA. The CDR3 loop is CARSSVGGDYGYTF. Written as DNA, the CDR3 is TGTGCCAGGAGCTCGGTGGGGGGAGATTATGGCTACACCTTC.

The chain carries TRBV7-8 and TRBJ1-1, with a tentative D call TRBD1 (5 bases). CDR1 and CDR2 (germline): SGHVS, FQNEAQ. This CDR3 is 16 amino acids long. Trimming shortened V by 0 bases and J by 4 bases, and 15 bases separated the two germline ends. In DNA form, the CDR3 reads TGTGCCAGCAGCTTAGCCCCCCCAGGGAGGAGCACTGAAGCTTTCTTT. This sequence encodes CASSLAPPGRSTEAFF.

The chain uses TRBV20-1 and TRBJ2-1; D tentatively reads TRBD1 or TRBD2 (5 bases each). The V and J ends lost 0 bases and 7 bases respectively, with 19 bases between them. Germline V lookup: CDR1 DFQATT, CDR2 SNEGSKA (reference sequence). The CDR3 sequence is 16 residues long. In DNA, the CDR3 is TGCAGTGCTAGAGATGACCGGGACGGCCTGAGAAATGAGCAGTTCTTC. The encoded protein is CSARDDRDGLRNEQFF.

CDR3 nucleotide sequence: TGCGCCAGCAGCCAAGGGCGGACAGTGAACACTGAAGCTTTCTTT. Translating gives CASSQGRTVNTEAFF. The chain combines TRBV4-1 with TRBJ1-1; a possible D gene is TRBD1 (6 bases). Germline V gene data show CDR1 as MGHRA and CDR2 as YSYEKL. Deletions cut 1 base from V and 0 bases from J, with 9 bases between. CDR3 length: 15 amino acids.

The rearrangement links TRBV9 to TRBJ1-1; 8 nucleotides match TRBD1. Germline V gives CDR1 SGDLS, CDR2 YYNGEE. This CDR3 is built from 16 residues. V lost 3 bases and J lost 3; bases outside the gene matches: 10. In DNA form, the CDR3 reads TGTGCCAGCAGCGACGGACAGGGATGGGGCTACACTGAAGCTTTCTTT. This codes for CASSDGQGWGYTEAFF.

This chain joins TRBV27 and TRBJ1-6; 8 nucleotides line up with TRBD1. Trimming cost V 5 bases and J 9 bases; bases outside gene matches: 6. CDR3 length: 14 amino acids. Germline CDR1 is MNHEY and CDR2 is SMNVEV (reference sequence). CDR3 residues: CASSIGTGGSPLHF. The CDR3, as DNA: TGTGCCAGCAGTATAGGGACAGGCGGTTCACCCCTCCACTTT.

CDR3 region: CASSQDAGTSVHRRVVDAQYF. CDR3 in DNA: TGTGCCAGCAGCCAAGATGCCGGGACTAGCGTTCACCGGAGGGTTGTTGACGCGCAGTATTTT. This chain uses TRBV4-2 with TRBJ2-3; TRBD2 matches at 10 bases. This CDR3 region has 21 residues. CDR1 and CDR2 from the germline V gene are LGHNA and YNFKEQ. The ends lost 0 bases at V and 10 bases at J; junction bases unmatched: 25.

The CDR3 nucleotides are TGCAGTGCTAGCCGGGGGGGCTACGAGCAGTACTTC. Encoded protein: CSASRGGYEQYF. The gene calls are TRBV20-1 and TRBJ2-7; TRBD2 matches 8 bases. CDR1 and CDR2 from the germline V gene are DFQATT and SNEGSKA (reference sequence). The trim removed 3 bases at V and 3 bases at J, leaving 1 base unmatched. This CDR3 has 12 residues.

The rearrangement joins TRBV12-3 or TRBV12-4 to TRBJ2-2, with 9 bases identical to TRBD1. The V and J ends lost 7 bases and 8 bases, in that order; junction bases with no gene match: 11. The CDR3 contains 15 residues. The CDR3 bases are TGTGCCAGCACCAGACTCGGACAGGGGACGGGGGAGCTGTTTTTT. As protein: CASTRLGQGTGELFF.